The clone carrying this T cell receptor (beta chain) was picked up one time. This entry comes from a study of blood T cell repertoires in COVID-19. In the study overall: Donors in the United States, Italy and Spain gave samples during acute or convalescent COVID-19. The cDNA or gDNA used as material had been derived from T cells, B-cell-depleted T cells, or PBMCs.

The CDR3 consists of 15 residues. Germline loops: CDR1 MDHEN, CDR2 SYDVKM. Trimming removed 3 bases at V and 1 base at J, with 9 bases between. Per the study methods: Estimated nucleated cell counts came from reference gene primer amplification. The table came from immunoSEQ multiplex PCR; TCRdb's copy has only in-frame clones and leaves some out. That table supplies the V and J calls and clone size; D and trimming were determined from the DNA. The table has around 270,000 clones, 86% seen once. The specimen sequenced was peripheral blood. The V and J genes are TRBV28 and TRBJ2-2, with D possibly being TRBD1 (5 bases). This sequence was found in a man aged 35 to 55 who had recovered from COVID-19. The CDR3 protein is CASSLGPRNTGELFF. The CDR3 DNA is TGTGCCAGCAGTTTGGGGCCCAGGAACACCGGGGAGCTGTTTTTT.